What follows are 23 T cell receptor beta chains derived from one specimen sequenced in a study of human T cells and chemical hapten exposure. Described time point: pre-sensitization, week 0. Treatment indicated: therapeutic diphenylcyclopropenone sensitization with weekly scalp DPC. TCRdb used MiXCR to reprocess the RACE reads, holding one entry per CDR3 protein. The sample contains roughly 250,000 distinct CDR3 sequences, roughly 8.9% of which appear only once. The starting material was whole blood, obtained in connection with sensitization to the hapten diphenylcyclopropenone (DPC). The receptors derive from a woman aged 40 to 49 with alopecia areata. Some clones in this sample may be carry-over from other donors' samples.

This clonotype turned up a few times. The chain carries TRBV5-1 and TRBJ2-3, with D maybe TRBD1 (6 bases). Trimming removed 2 bases from V and 5 bases from J, with 12 bases in between. The CDR3 extends over 14 amino acids. The germline CDR1 and CDR2 sequences are SGHRS and YFSETQ. This chain's CDR3 is CASSLQGRGDTQYF. DNA of the CDR3: TGCGCCAGCAGCTTACAGGGTCGGGGAGATACGCAGTATTTT. Combining the CDR3 with reference TRBV5-1 and TRBJ2-3 gives the whole variable domain KAGVTQTPRYLIKTRGQQVTLSCSPISGHRSVSWYQQTPGQGLQFLFEYFSETQRNKGNFPGRFSGRQFSNSRSEMNVSTLELGDSALYLCASSLQGRGDTQYFGPGTRLTVL.

This clonotype was counted many times. The genes are TRBV5-1 and TRBJ2-5; D is undetermined. Germline CDR1 reads SGHRS; CDR2 reads YFSETQ. Between the trimmed V and J ends, which lost 5 bases and 4 bases, there was a span of 12 bases. The CDR3 consists of 13 residues. The CDR3, as DNA: TGCGCCAGCAGTCGAATGGGTGCAGAGACCCAGTACTTC. Translating it yields CASSRMGAETQYF.

The rearrangement joins TRBV6-5 to TRBJ2-5; weak D call: TRBD1 (6 bases). The germline CDR1 and CDR2 sequences are MNHEY and SVGAGI. The CDR3 covers 12 residues. V was cut by 0 bases and J by 9 bases, with 8 bases left in between. The CDR3 sequence is CASSYSQGAQYF. The CDR3 DNA follows: TGTGCCAGCAGTTACTCACAGGGAGCCCAGTACTTC.

This chain links TRBV7-8 with TRBJ2-7; D ambiguous. The V end lost 5 bases, the J end lost 8 bases, and 19 bases lay between the germline ends. CDR1 is SGHVS and CDR2 is FQNEAQ in the germline V gene. This CDR3 has 14 residues. The CDR3, as DNA: TGTGCCAGCAGCCGGGCGGCGAGATCTACGAAGCAGTACTTC. Protein sequence: CASSRAARSTKQYF.

This clonotype occurred many times. The chain has TRBV4-3 and TRBJ1-2; D is ambiguous. The CDR3 contains 15 residues. The V and J ends lost 4 bases and 6 bases respectively, with 18 bases between them. In germline, CDR1 is LGHNA, CDR2 YSLEER. The CDR3, as DNA: TGCGCCAGCAGCCCCGAACCAGGTCGAGGGAATGGCTACACCTTC. Protein sequence: CASSPEPGRGNGYTF.

This clonotype was recorded at least ten times. The junction departs from the called germline gene at one end, perhaps through a read error. The chain joins TRBV6-5 to TRBJ2-1; 12 bases align to TRBD2. The CDR3 length is 16 residues. Germline V gives CDR1 MNHEY, CDR2 SVGAGI. The CDR3 DNA sequence: TGTGCCAGCAATTACGAACCGGGACTAGCGGGTAGTGAGCAGTTCTTC. Translated: CASNYEPGLAGSEQFF.

The chain has TRBV5-6 and TRBJ1-5; 9 bases fit TRBD1. CDR1 and CDR2 (germline): SGHDT, YYEEEE. The CDR3 length is 17 residues. V was pared by 3 bases and J by 1 base, with 8 bases of the junction left unmatched. CDR3 sequence: CASSSRDREGSNQPQHF. CDR3 coding DNA: TGTGCCAGCAGCTCCCGGGACAGGGAAGGAAGCAATCAGCCCCAGCATTTT. Full variable domain (rest looked up from reference TRBV5-6 and TRBJ1-5): DAGVTQSPTHLIKTRGQQVTLRCSPKSGHDTVSWYQQALGQGPQFIFQYYEEEERQRGNFPDRFSGHQFPNYSSELNVNALLLGDSALYLCASSSRDREGSNQPQHFGDGTRLSIL.

The chain combines TRBV20-1 with TRBJ2-7; no reliable D call. The CDR3 is made up of 12 amino acids. The germline V gene has CDR1 DFQATT and CDR2 SNEGSKA (reference sequence). Trimming cost V 0 bases and J 1 base, with 4 bases left between them. The CDR3 reads CSARELSYEQYF. In nucleotides, the CDR3 is TGCAGTGCTAGAGAACTTTCCTACGAGCAGTACTTC.

This clonotype was counted only a few times. V and J are TRBV25-1 and TRBJ2-1; no reliable D call. Germline lookup yields CDR1 MGHDK and CDR2 SYGVNS. This CDR3 is built from 13 residues. V gave up 5 bases and J gave up 9 bases, with 14 bases separating them. CDR3 region: CASSFNRVGEQFF. The CDR3 DNA follows: TGTGCCAGCAGTTTTAACAGAGTGGGTGAGCAGTTCTTC.

There are many counts of this clonotype. The V call is TRBV29-1, the J call TRBJ2-5; D might be TRBD2 (5 bases). This CDR3 has 12 amino acids. The germline V gene has CDR1 SQVTM and CDR2 ANQGSEA. V dropped 3 bases and J dropped 1 base, with 6 bases sitting between them. Here the CDR3 reads CSVEGSQETQYF. The CDR3 DNA sequence: TGCAGCGTTGAGGGGAGCCAAGAGACCCAGTACTTC.

This clonotype appeared a few times. The CDR3 region is CASSPGTSGSSTDTQYF. CDR3 DNA sequence: TGCGCCAGCAGCCCGGGGACTAGCGGTTCTAGCACAGATACGCAGTATTTT. The V and J genes are TRBV5-1 and TRBJ2-3, with 11 bases identical to TRBD2. Losses at the gene ends were 4 bases for V and 0 bases for J; bases not matched to a gene: 7. This CDR3 has 17 residues. The germline V gene has CDR1 SGHRS and CDR2 YFSETQ.

The sample holds many counts of this clonotype. J is TRBJ2-4 and V is TRBV20-1; 12 bases align to TRBD2. The CDR3 loop spans 14 amino acids. Trimming at V came to 7 bases and at J to 8 bases, leaving 9 bases not matched to a gene. Per germline, CDR1 DFQATT and CDR2 SNEGSKA (reference sequence). This CDR3 reads CSGSVTSGSYIQYF. Written as DNA, the CDR3 is TGCAGTGGCTCCGTGACTAGCGGGAGTTACATTCAGTACTTC.

This clonotype appeared a few times. The rearrangement uses TRBV12-3 or TRBV12-4 and TRBJ2-5; D gene uncertain. Trimming took 3 bases from V and 3 from J, leaving 14 bases between them. The CDR3 is 15 amino acids. In DNA form, the CDR3 reads TGTGCCAGCAGTTTCCACGGCCCGTCTAAAGAGACCCAGTACTTC. Protein: CASSFHGPSKETQYF.

The chain uses TRBV14 and TRBJ2-7; D call uncertain. CDR1 is SGHDN and CDR2 is FVKESK in the germline V gene. Trimming removed 0 bases from V and 3 bases from J, with 12 bases in between. The CDR3 is 15 residues long. CDR3: CASSQEIRSLYEQYF. The CDR3 nucleotides are TGTGCCAGCAGCCAAGAGATCCGATCCCTCTACGAGCAGTACTTC.

CDR3 sequence reads: CASSPRTSGSNEQFF. CDR3 nucleotide sequence: TGTGCCAGCAGCCCCAGGACTAGCGGGAGTAATGAGCAGTTCTTC. The V gene is TRBV6-5, the J gene TRBJ2-1, with 13 bases that match TRBD2. CDR3 length: 15 residues. Germline V gene sequence: CDR1 MNHEY, CDR2 SVGAGI. V lost 6 bases, J lost 7 bases, and 6 bases stayed unmatched.

The rearrangement uses TRBV6-1 and TRBJ2-1; no definite D call. CDR3 length: 12 amino acids. CDR1 and CDR2 (germline): MNHNS, SASEGT. V shed 6 bases and J shed 2 bases, with 5 bases lying between them. CDR3 sequence: CASSPTYNEQFF. The CDR3 coding sequence is TGTGCCAGCAGCCCTACCTACAATGAGCAGTTCTTC.

The chain recombines TRBV7-9 with TRBJ2-7; tentatively, D is TRBD2 (7 bases). The CDR3 spans 17 residues. CDR1 is SEHNR, CDR2 FQNEAQ, per germline (reference sequence). V lost 0 bases and J 6 bases, leaving 21 bases between the germline ends. CDR3 in amino acids: CASSLALSGGGAFEQYF. Written as DNA, the CDR3 is TGTGCCAGCAGCTTAGCGCTGAGCGGCGGGGGCGCTTTCGAGCAGTACTTC.

This clonotype appeared many times. The gene calls are TRBV20-1 and TRBJ1-2; tentatively, D is TRBD1 (6 bases). This CDR3 is built from 13 residues. CDR1 DFQATT and CDR2 SNEGSKA come from the germline V gene (reference sequence). Trimming shortened V by 3 bases and J by 7 bases, and 15 bases separated the two germline ends. The CDR3: CSASEGGVGGYTF. In DNA, the CDR3 is TGCAGTGCTAGCGAAGGGGGAGTAGGTGGCTACACCTTC.

This chain connects TRBV6-2 or TRBV6-3 to TRBJ2-5; D is possibly TRBD2 (6 bases). Germline V gene data show CDR1 as MNHEY and CDR2 as SVGEGT. This CDR3 is built from 15 residues. Trimming pared 0 bases from V and 4 bases from J, leaving 12 bases between. The DNA for the CDR3 is TGTGCCAGCAGTTACTCGGGCCAGGGAGGAGAGACCCAGTACTTC. Encoded protein: CASSYSGQGGETQYF.

This clonotype was seen a few times. This rearrangement joins TRBV5-1 to TRBJ2-2, with 12 bases aligning to TRBD2. The germline CDR1 and CDR2 sequences are SGHRS and YFSETQ. The CDR3 extends over 17 amino acids. V lost 5 bases and J lost 1; bases outside the gene matches: 6. CDR3: CASSSGLAGMNTGELFF. The DNA of the CDR3 is TGCGCCAGCAGTTCTGGACTAGCGGGGATGAACACCGGGGAGCTGTTTTTT.

The chain joins TRBV7-2 to TRBJ2-6; D is unresolved. V was pared by 0 bases and J by 0 bases, with 15 bases between. This CDR3 has 19 residues. CDR1 and CDR2 (germline): SGHTA, FQGNSA. CDR3 region: CASSLAPGRYLSGANVLTF. The CDR3 DNA is TGTGCCAGCAGCTTAGCCCCCGGCAGGTACCTCTCTGGGGCCAACGTCCTGACTTTC.

This clonotype has more than one count but fewer than ten. The chain couples TRBV7-9 to TRBJ2-1; 12 bases match TRBD2. V trimming: 5 bases; J trimming: 9 bases; junction bases outside the gene matches: 11. Germline V CDR1 and CDR2: SEHNR, FQNEAQ (reference sequence). The CDR3 sequence is 16 residues long. The CDR3 nucleotides are TGTGCCAGCAGCCTCGGACTAGCGGGATCTTTGAGTGAGCAGTTCTTC. It codes for CASSLGLAGSLSEQFF. Using reference TRBV7-9 and TRBJ2-1 for the parts outside the CDR3, the full variable domain is DTGVSQNPRHKITKRGQNVTFRCDPISEHNRLYWYRQTLGQGPEFLTYFQNEAQLEKSRLLSDRFSAERPKGSFSTLEIQRTEQGDSAMYLCASSLGLAGSLSEQFFGPGTRLTVL.

This clonotype was seen a handful of times. V gene TRBV3-1 combines with J gene TRBJ2-1, with TRBD2 matching over 10 bases. The germline CDR1 and CDR2 sequences are LGHDT and YNNKEL (reference sequence). Trimming took 3 bases from V and 5 from J; bases not matched to a gene: 10. The length of the CDR3 is 17 residues. The CDR3 spells CASSQPWGTSAHNEQFF. The CDR3 DNA reads as TGTGCCAGCAGCCAGCCCTGGGGGACTAGCGCCCACAATGAGCAGTTCTTC.